The T cell receptor (beta chain) described here comes from a study of blood T cell repertoires in COVID-19. Across the study: Acute and convalescent COVID-19 specimens originated in the United States, Italy and Spain.

Profiled with immunoSEQ multiplex PCR; TCRdb holds only in-frame clones, not every one. The sample has 270,000 or so clones; 82% are singletons. V dropped 5 bases and J dropped 2; count of bases not matched to a gene: 5. In germline, CDR1 is LNHNV, CDR2 YYDKDF (reference sequence). This CDR3 is built from 16 residues. The receptor comes from a woman younger than 35 with acute or convalescent COVID-19. The chain combines TRBV15 with TRBJ1-4, with 10 nucleotides matching TRBD1. Sequenced: peripheral blood. In DNA form, the CDR3 reads TGTGCCACCAGCTCCGGGACAGGGGCCACTAATGAAAAACTGTTTTTT. Amino acid sequence: CATSSGTGATNEKLFF.